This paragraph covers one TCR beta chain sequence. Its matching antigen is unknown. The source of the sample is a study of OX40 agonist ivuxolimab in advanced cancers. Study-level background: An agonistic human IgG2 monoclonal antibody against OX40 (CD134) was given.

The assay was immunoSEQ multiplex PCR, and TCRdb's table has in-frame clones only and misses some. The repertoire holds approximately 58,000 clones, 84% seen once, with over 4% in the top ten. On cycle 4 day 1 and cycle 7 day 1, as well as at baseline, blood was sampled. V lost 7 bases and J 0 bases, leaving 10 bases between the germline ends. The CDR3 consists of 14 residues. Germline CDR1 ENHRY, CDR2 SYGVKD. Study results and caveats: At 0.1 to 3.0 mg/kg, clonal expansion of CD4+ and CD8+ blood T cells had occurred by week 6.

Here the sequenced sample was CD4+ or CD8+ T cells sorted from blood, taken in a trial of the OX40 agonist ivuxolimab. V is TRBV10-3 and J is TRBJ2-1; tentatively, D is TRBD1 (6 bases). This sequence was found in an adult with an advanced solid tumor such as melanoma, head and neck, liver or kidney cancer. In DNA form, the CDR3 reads TGTGCCATCACGCAGGGGAGCTCCTACAATGAGCAGTTCTTC. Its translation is CAITQGSSYNEQFF.